This T cell receptor (beta chain) was captured in a study of blood T cell repertoires in COVID-19. Study background: Acute and convalescent COVID-19 samples came from the United States, Italy and Spain. PBMCs, B-cell-depleted T cells, or T cells provided the cDNA or gDNA that made up the material.

As handled by the study authors: Estimated nucleated cell counts came from reference gene primer amplification. The assay was immunoSEQ multiplex PCR, and TCRdb's table has in-frame clones only and misses some. V, J and clone size reflect that table, while D and trimming were determined from the DNA. The top ten hold approximately 3.2% of the sample, which has roughly 250,000 clones, about 80% seen once. This clone was recorded a few times. The CDR3 contains 13 residues. V was pared by 1 base and J by 4 bases, with 6 bases between. Germline CDR1 is SEHNR and CDR2 is FQNEAQ (reference sequence). The sample comprised peripheral blood. J is TRBJ2-3 and V is TRBV7-9, with unresolved D. The TCR was taken from a woman at least 80 years old with acute or convalescent COVID-19. Here the CDR3 DNA reads TGTGCCAGCAGCTTAGGTTCAGCAGATACGCAGTATTTT. This codes for CASSLGSADTQYF.